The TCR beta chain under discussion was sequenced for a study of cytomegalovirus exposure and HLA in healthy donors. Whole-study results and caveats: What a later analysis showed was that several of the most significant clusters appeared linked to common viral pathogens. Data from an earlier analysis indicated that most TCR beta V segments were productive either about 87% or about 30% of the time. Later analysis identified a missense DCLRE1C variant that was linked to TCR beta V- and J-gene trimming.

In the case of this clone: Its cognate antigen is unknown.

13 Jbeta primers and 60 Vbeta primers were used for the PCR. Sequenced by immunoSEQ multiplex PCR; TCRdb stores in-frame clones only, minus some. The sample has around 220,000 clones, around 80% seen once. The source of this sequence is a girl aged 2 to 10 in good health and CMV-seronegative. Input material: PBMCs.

Written as DNA, the CDR3 is TGCGCCAGCAGCCAAGTACCCGGGACAGGGTTACACGAGCAGTACTTC. Protein: CASSQVPGTGLHEQYF. The chain joins TRBV4-1 to TRBJ2-7; 9 positions match TRBD1. CDR1 is MGHRA, CDR2 YSYEKL, per germline. Trimming cost V 1 base and J 5 bases; bases outside gene matches: 9. The CDR3 is 16 amino acids.